One and the same sample provided the 15 T cell receptor beta chains below, sequenced in a study of T cell responses to AZD1222 COVID-19 vaccine. Assay used: immunoSEQ multiplex PCR; TCRdb lists only in-frame clones, some missing. This sample has 130,000 to 150,000 clones, with more than 85% found just once. Material: peripheral blood, obtained on day 0 of AZD1222 vaccination. Receptors originate from an adult in good health.

This clone has just one count. The chain joins TRBV19 to TRBJ1-5; D might be TRBD1 (5 bases). CDR1 is LNHDA and CDR2 is SQIVND in the germline V gene (reference sequence). Between the trimmed V and J ends, which lost 7 bases and 3 bases, there was a span of 22 bases. This CDR3 has 17 residues. The CDR3 nucleotides are TGTGCCAGTACCCCGGCCGGGGCAATTTCCAACAATCAGCCCCAGCATTTT. Its translation is CASTPAGAISNNQPQHF.

The V call is TRBV7-2, the J call TRBJ2-5, with TRBD2 matching 9 bases. The J segment lost 9 bases and the V segment lost 5 bases, leaving 16 bases of the junction unmatched. The CDR3 extends over 16 amino acids. Germline loops: CDR1 SGHTA, CDR2 FQGNSA. The CDR3 reads CASSTKTSGRGWAQYF. As DNA, the CDR3 is TGTGCCAGCAGCACGAAGACTAGCGGAAGAGGTTGGGCCCAGTACTTC.

This sequence joins TRBV6-1 and TRBJ1-6, with 9 bases identical to TRBD1. Germline trimming cut 3 bases from V and 8 bases from J; bases unmatched to any gene: 2. The CDR3 extends over 14 amino acids. Germline CDR1 and CDR2: MNHNS and SASEGT. The CDR3 sequence: CASSEDRGDSPLHF. The CDR3, as DNA: TGTGCCAGCAGTGAGGACAGGGGAGATTCACCCCTCCACTTT.

The gene calls are TRBV19 and TRBJ1-5; D perhaps matches TRBD1 (5 bases). Per germline, CDR1 LNHDA and CDR2 SQIVND (reference sequence). The CDR3 runs to 16 residues. V dropped 4 bases and J dropped 5 bases, with 18 bases sitting between them. The CDR3 sequence is CASSRPLDTGDQPQHF. The CDR3 DNA sequence: TGTGCCAGTAGTAGGCCCTTGGACACGGGAGATCAGCCCCAGCATTTT. The complete variable domain, with remaining parts taken from reference TRBV19 and TRBJ1-5, reads DGGITQSPKYLFRKEGQNVTLSCEQNLNHDAMYWYRQDPGQGLRLIYYSQIVNDFQKGDIAEGYSVSREKKESFPLTVTSAQKNPTAFYLCASSRPLDTGDQPQHFGDGTRLSIL.

This clone was seen a single time. The chain has TRBV7-3 and TRBJ2-1; the match to TRBD2 covers 14 bases. CDR1 SGHTA and CDR2 FQGTGA come from the germline V gene. This CDR3 comprises 15 residues. V trimming: 4 bases; J trimming: 5 bases; junction bases outside the gene matches: 1. In nucleotides, the CDR3 is TGTGCCAGCAGCTGGGGACTAGCGGGAGACAATGAGCAGTTCTTC. Protein sequence: CASSWGLAGDNEQFF.

In its sample, this clone was seen a few times. The V gene is TRBV2, the J gene TRBJ2-5, with 13 bases fitting TRBD2. Unmatched junction bases numbered 1, after V lost 4 bases and J lost 5 bases. This CDR3 is 14 amino acids long. Germline values: CDR1 SNHLY, CDR2 FYNNEI. DNA for the CDR3: TGTGCCAGCAGTGGGACTAGCGGGAGTGAGACCCAGTACTTC. Its protein product is CASSGTSGSETQYF. Supplemented by reference TRBV2 and TRBJ2-5, the full variable domain reads EPEVTQTPSHQVTQMGQEVILRCVPISNHLYFYWYRQILGQKVEFLVSFYNNEISEKSEIFDDQFSVERPDGSNFTLKIRSTKLEDSAMYFCASSGTSGSETQYFGPGTRLLVL.

V gene TRBV30 combines with J gene TRBJ1-2; maybe TRBD1 (5 bases). V was trimmed by 3 bases and J by 8 bases, leaving 13 bases between them. The CDR3 covers 12 residues. CDR1 is GTSNPN, CDR2 SVGIG, per germline (reference sequence). CDR3 sequence (DNA): TGTGCCTGGAGCGAAAGTACAGGAGGCTACACCTTC. It specifies CAWSESTGGYTF. The full variable domain, in which reference TRBV30 and TRBJ1-2 provide the parts outside the CDR3, is SQTIHQWPATLVQPVGSPLSLECTVEGTSNPNLYWYRQAAGRGLQLLFYSVGIGQISSEVPQNLSASRPQDRQFILSSKKLLLSDSGFYLCAWSESTGGYTFGSGTRLTVV.

The rearrangement uses TRBV7-8 and TRBJ1-2; no definite D call. V lost 0 bases, J lost 4 bases, and 18 bases lay in between. CDR3 size: 17 residues. Looked up from germline, CDR1 is SGHVS and CDR2 is FQNEAQ. The CDR3 bases are TGTGCCAGCAGCTTAGCTCCCTCCGACGGGAGGGTCTATGGCTACACCTTC. As protein: CASSLAPSDGRVYGYTF.

This clone was found once. The V gene is TRBV11-2, the J gene TRBJ2-3; 10 nucleotides agree with TRBD2. The CDR3 is 19 residues long. Germline CDR1 reads SGHAT; CDR2 reads FQNNGV. The V segment lost 5 bases and the J segment 0 bases; nucleotides outside the gene matches: 14. As DNA, the CDR3 is TGTGCCAGCAGCGTGCGGGGTGGTAGCGGGGGGATTAGCACAGATACGCAGTATTTT. This gives the protein CASSVRGGSGGISTDTQYF.

The V call is TRBV7-3, the J call TRBJ2-2; perhaps D is TRBD1 or TRBD2 (5 bases each). The CDR3 loop spans 16 amino acids. Germline loops: CDR1 SGHTA, CDR2 FQGTGA. V was shortened by 5 bases and J by 2 bases, with 15 bases between the two germline ends. CDR3 sequence (DNA): TGTGCCAGCAGCCATGGGGGACCCAGAAACACCGGGGAGCTGTTTTTT. Encoded protein: CASSHGGPRNTGELFF.

The rearrangement joins TRBV14 to TRBJ2-7; D is unresolved. Trimming took 1 base from V and 5 from J, leaving 12 bases between them. Looked up from germline, CDR1 is SGHDN and CDR2 is FVKESK. This CDR3 spans 14 amino acids. The chain's CDR3 is CASSQVQGFDEQYF. The DNA for the CDR3 is TGTGCCAGCAGCCAAGTTCAAGGATTTGACGAGCAGTACTTC. The complete variable domain, with remaining parts taken from reference TRBV14 and TRBJ2-7, reads EAGVTQFPSHSVIEKGQTVTLRCDPISGHDNLYWYRRVMGKEIKFLLHFVKESKQDESGMPNNRFLAERTGGTYSTLKVQPAELEDSGVYFCASSQVQGFDEQYFGPGTRLTVT.

The chain links TRBV2 to TRBJ2-6; D might be TRBD2 (5 bases). The CDR3 length is 19 residues. Germline lookup yields CDR1 SNHLY and CDR2 FYNNEI. Trimming left V 5 bases short and J 4 bases short, with 24 bases between. CDR3 residues: CASSRLPRARSRGANVLTF. The CDR3 nucleotides are TGTGCCAGCAGTAGGCTCCCGCGGGCCCGCAGTAGGGGGGCCAACGTCCTGACTTTC.

The V gene is TRBV11-2, the J gene TRBJ1-5; D is unclear. The V and J ends lost 5 bases and 3 bases respectively, with 8 bases between them. Germline CDR1 is SGHAT and CDR2 is FQNNGV. The CDR3 is 13 residues long. This CDR3 is CASSLGYNQPQHF. Written as DNA, the CDR3 is TGTGCCAGCAGCCTAGGCTACAATCAGCCCCAGCATTTT.

The chain carries TRBV5-1 and TRBJ2-5; 8 bases fit TRBD2. The V gene's germline CDR1 is SGHRS and CDR2 YFSETQ. Trimming took 7 bases from V and 5 from J; bases not matched to a gene: 10. The CDR3 length is 14 residues. As DNA, the CDR3 is TGCGCCAGCGGAACGGGGGGGTTTTCGGAGACCCAGTACTTC. Protein product: CASGTGGFSETQYF. The full variable domain, with the rest looked up from reference TRBV5-1 and TRBJ2-5, is KAGVTQTPRYLIKTRGQQVTLSCSPISGHRSVSWYQQTPGQGLQFLFEYFSETQRNKGNFPGRFSGRQFSNSRSEMNVSTLELGDSALYLCASGTGGFSETQYFGPGTRLLVL.

The chain has TRBV2 and TRBJ1-1; 8 bases are shared with TRBD1. The V and J ends lost 7 bases and 4 bases, in that order; junction bases with no gene match: 14. CDR1 is SNHLY and CDR2 is FYNNEI in the germline V gene. The CDR3 extends over 16 amino acids. CDR3 nucleotide sequence: TGTGCCAGCAAAGTGGTGGGTTATACAGGGGGCACTGAAGCTTTCTTT. It codes for CASKVVGYTGGTEAFF.